These 2 T cell receptor beta chains share one sample of origin, sequenced in a study of technical replicates of blood from a handful of donors. Here immunoSEQ multiplex PCR was the method, and the copy in TCRdb shows in-frame clones only, minus some. This sample has 65,000 to 75,000 clones; 75% to 90% occur once, and the top ten carry approximately 4.8%. Material for sequencing was PBMCs. The receptor source for this set is a human donor in good health. Some clones in this sample may be carry-over from other donors' samples.

The V gene is TRBV6-5, the J gene TRBJ2-5; TRBD1 agrees at 7 bases. With V trimmed by 7 bases and J by 1 base, 6 bases remained unmatched. The CDR3 is 14 residues long. Germline assignment: CDR1 MNHEY and CDR2 SVGAGI. CDR3 sequence (DNA): TGTGCCAGCATAGGGGGCTCGGCCCAAGAGACCCAGTACTTC. Its protein product is CASIGGSAQETQYF.

The chain carries TRBV29-1 and TRBJ2-1; 9 bases are shared with TRBD1. Germline assignment: CDR1 SQVTM and CDR2 ANQGSEA. V shed 5 bases, J shed 8 bases, and the junction held 10 bases outside the gene matches. The CDR3 is 14 amino acids. CDR3 protein: CSVPETGGFDEQFF. DNA of the CDR3: TGCAGCGTTCCAGAGACAGGGGGATTCGATGAGCAGTTCTTC.